The 29 T cell receptor beta chains below were found in one sample sequenced in a study of graft-versus-host responses after intestinal transplantation. Sequenced by immunoSEQ multiplex PCR; TCRdb stores in-frame clones only, minus some. The profile covers 90,000 to 130,000 clones, with roughly 92% appearing a single time and 0.23% taken by the ten largest. These receptors have no known antigen. The sequenced sample was unstimulated CD4+ T cells sorted from spleen or lymph node cells, obtained before transplant. Receptors were obtained from a human donor who was the organ donor for an intestinal transplant.

The rearrangement uses TRBV9 and TRBJ2-5; 12 nucleotides agree with TRBD1. The trim removed 2 bases at V and 5 bases at J, leaving 7 bases unmatched. The CDR3 totals 16 residues. Germline V gene data show CDR1 as SGDLS and CDR2 as YYNGEE. This chain's CDR3 is CASSVGGQGARETQYF. The CDR3, as DNA: TGTGCCAGCAGCGTTGGGGGACAGGGGGCACGGGAGACCCAGTACTTC. The whole variable domain, remainder taken from reference TRBV9 and TRBJ2-5, is DSGVTQTPKHLITATGQRVTLRCSPRSGDLSVYWYQQSLDQGLQFLIQYYNGEERAKGNILERFSAQQFPDLHSELNLSSLELGDSALYFCASSVGGQGARETQYFGPGTRLLVL.

The rearrangement joins TRBV28 to TRBJ2-7, with TRBD2 identical over 15 bases. This CDR3 has 16 amino acids. Germline CDR1 and CDR2: MDHEN and SYDVKM. The V segment lost 3 bases and the J segment 7 bases; nucleotides outside the gene matches: 7. CDR3 loop: CASSFPGLAGGEEQYF. CDR3 nucleotides: TGTGCCAGCAGTTTCCCAGGACTAGCGGGAGGGGAGGAGCAGTACTTC.

The genes are TRBV2 and TRBJ2-3; 11 nucleotides agree with TRBD2. The CDR3 is made up of 15 amino acids. In germline, CDR1 is SNHLY, CDR2 FYNNEI. The ends lost 5 bases at V and 2 bases at J; junction bases unmatched: 3. This CDR3 is CASSFSGGATDTQYF. In nucleotides, the CDR3 is TGTGCCAGCAGTTTTAGCGGGGGGGCCACAGATACGCAGTATTTT.

The V and J genes are TRBV6-6 and TRBJ1-2; D is possibly TRBD1 (5 bases). The CDR3 is 15 residues long. With 6 bases removed from V and 4 bases from J, the gap between germline ends came to 18 bases. Germline values: CDR1 MNHNY, CDR2 SVGAGI (reference sequence). The CDR3 nucleotides are TGTGCCAGCAGCCGAACCAGGGATCCCTCCTATGGCTACACCTTC. This translates into CASSRTRDPSYGYTF.

The CDR3 is CSFRKSEKLFF. In DNA, the CDR3 is TGCAGTTTCAGAAAATCCGAAAAACTGTTTTTT. The J gene is TRBJ1-4, the V gene TRBV20-1; no clear D gene. This CDR3 spans 11 amino acids. CDR1 and CDR2 (germline): DFQATT, SNEGSKA (reference sequence). V was clipped by 8 bases and J by 8 bases, with 12 bases between them.

This clone was detected once. The J gene is TRBJ2-3, the V gene TRBV5-1; 7 nucleotides line up with TRBD2. The CDR3 covers 15 residues. V was clipped by 2 bases and J by 5 bases; unmatched bases: 8. The germline CDR1 and CDR2 sequences are SGHRS and YFSETQ. The CDR3 is CASSFGGRAQDTQYF. The CDR3 DNA sequence: TGCGCCAGCAGCTTTGGGGGGAGGGCCCAAGATACGCAGTATTTT. Full variable domain (rest looked up from reference TRBV5-1 and TRBJ2-3): KAGVTQTPRYLIKTRGQQVTLSCSPISGHRSVSWYQQTPGQGLQFLFEYFSETQRNKGNFPGRFSGRQFSNSRSEMNVSTLELGDSALYLCASSFGGRAQDTQYFGPGTRLTVL.

The chain recombines TRBV27 with TRBJ2-7; D gene ambiguous. The CDR3 totals 10 residues. CDR1 is MNHEY and CDR2 is SMNVEV in the germline V gene (reference sequence). V gave up 7 bases and J gave up 5 bases, with 6 bases separating them. The CDR3 coding sequence is TGTGCCAGCACGCCCGACGAGCAGTACTTC. It yields the protein CASTPDEQYF.

The chain joins TRBV5-1 to TRBJ2-7, with no clear D. The CDR3 loop spans 15 amino acids. Germline CDR1 reads SGHRS; CDR2 reads YFSETQ. The germline V and J ends were trimmed by 0 bases and 5 bases, with 15 bases remaining between them. CDR3 sequence (DNA): TGCGCCAGCAGCTTGGCCCCAGGCGCAATGAACGAGCAGTACTTC. Translated, it gives CASSLAPGAMNEQYF.

To note about this clone: The junction differs from germline at one of its ends, possibly a read error. The rearrangement links TRBV4-3 to TRBJ1-2; D unresolved. The CDR3 loop spans 13 amino acids. In germline, CDR1 is LGHNA, CDR2 YSLEER. The CDR3 sequence is CASTQNPGRGYTF. The CDR3 coding sequence is TGCGCCAGCACCCAAAATCCCGGCCGGGGCTACACCTTC.

The chain couples TRBV9 to TRBJ1-1, with D possibly being TRBD1 (6 bases). Germline lookup yields CDR1 SGDLS and CDR2 YYNGEE. The V and J ends lost 0 bases and 2 bases respectively, with 17 bases between them. This CDR3 comprises 17 residues. Here the CDR3 DNA reads TGTGCCAGCAGCGTAGCTGCGGCAGGGGCCACAAACACTGAAGCTTTCTTT. Protein sequence: CASSVAAAGATNTEAFF.

This sequence joins TRBV5-6 and TRBJ2-7, with 9 bases that match TRBD1. The junction had 2 bases not matched to a gene; V was cut back by 1 base and J by 9 bases. Germline V gene lookup returns CDR1 SGHDT and CDR2 YYEEEE. The CDR3 totals 12 residues. CDR3 coding DNA: TGTGCCAGCAGCTTGACAGGGGGCGTGCAGTACTTC. As protein: CASSLTGGVQYF.

This chain links TRBV7-8 with TRBJ2-3, with TRBD1 matching 8 bases. The CDR3 runs to 15 residues. Per the germline V gene, CDR1 is SGHVS and CDR2 is FQNEAQ. Trimming at V came to 5 bases and at J to 2 bases, leaving 6 bases not matched to a gene. The DNA of the CDR3 is TGTGCCAGCAGCGCCCGGGACAGGACCACAGATACGCAGTATTTT. Translation gives CASSARDRTTDTQYF.

To note about this clone: This specimen includes other DNA sequences encoding the same CDR3. This chain joins TRBV7-2 and TRBJ2-7; tentative D call: TRBD2 (7 bases). V was cut by 1 base and J by 3 bases, with 13 bases left in between. CDR1 SGHTA and CDR2 FQGNSA come from the germline V gene. The CDR3 extends over 15 amino acids. The CDR3, as DNA: TGTGCCAGCAGCTTAGGGGGCGGGGGCGGCTACGAGCAGTACTTC. Its protein product is CASSLGGGGGYEQYF. Complete variable domain (other parts from reference TRBV7-2 and TRBJ2-7): GAGVSQSPSNKVTEKGKDVELRCDPISGHTALYWYRQSLGQGLEFLIYFQGNSAPDKSGLPSDRFSAERTGGSVSTLTIQRTQQEDSAVYLCASSLGGGGGYEQYFGPGTRLTVT.

This rearrangement joins TRBV5-1 to TRBJ2-2; 10 bases match TRBD2. CDR1 SGHRS and CDR2 YFSETQ come from the germline V gene. The CDR3 consists of 18 residues. Unmatched junction bases numbered 8, after V lost 1 base and J lost 2 bases. CDR3 in amino acids: CASSLPASGSKNTGELFF. In DNA form, the CDR3 reads TGCGCCAGCAGCTTGCCGGCTAGCGGGAGTAAAAACACCGGGGAGCTGTTTTTT.

The rearrangement joins TRBV30 to TRBJ1-2; maybe TRBD1 (6 bases). The V end lost 0 bases, the J end lost 7 bases, and 15 bases lay between the germline ends. The CDR3 covers 14 residues. Germline V gene sequence: CDR1 GTSNPN, CDR2 SVGIG (reference sequence). DNA of the CDR3: TGTGCCTGGAGTGTACTGGGCCAGGGGATTGGCTACACCTTC. This codes for CAWSVLGQGIGYTF.

The rearrangement joins TRBV18 to TRBJ2-1; D uncertain. The CDR3 loop spans 14 amino acids. The V gene lost 0 bases and the J gene lost 9 bases, with 12 bases spanning the gap. From germline, CDR1 is KGHSH and CDR2 LQKENI. CDR3 amino acids: CASSPPALPAEQFF. The CDR3 nucleotides are TGTGCCAGCTCACCACCGGCGTTACCAGCTGAGCAGTTCTTC. Complete variable domain (other parts from reference TRBV18 and TRBJ2-1): NAGVMQNPRHLVRRRGQEARLRCSPMKGHSHVYWYRQLPEEGLKFMVYLQKENIIDESGMPKERFSAEFPKEGPSILRIQQVVRGDSAAYFCASSPPALPAEQFFGPGTRLTVL.

This chain links TRBV9 with TRBJ2-1; D could derive from TRBD1 or TRBD2 (6 bases each). The germline CDR1 and CDR2 sequences are SGDLS and YYNGEE. The CDR3 loop spans 15 amino acids. Trimming pared 2 bases from V and 4 bases from J, leaving 13 bases between. This CDR3 reads CASSVSGGGYNEQFF. The CDR3 nucleotides read TGTGCCAGCAGCGTGAGCGGAGGGGGTTACAATGAGCAGTTCTTC. The whole variable domain, remainder taken from reference TRBV9 and TRBJ2-1, is DSGVTQTPKHLITATGQRVTLRCSPRSGDLSVYWYQQSLDQGLQFLIQYYNGEERAKGNILERFSAQQFPDLHSELNLSSLELGDSALYFCASSVSGGGYNEQFFGPGTRLTVL.

The J gene is TRBJ2-2, the V gene TRBV7-9; the D gene is possibly TRBD1 (5 bases). The ends were cut back, 5 bases at V and 0 bases at J, with 10 bases in the middle. The CDR3 is 15 amino acids. The germline V gene encodes CDR1 SEHNR and CDR2 FQNEAQ (reference sequence). CDR3 loop: CASSLDSSNTGELFF. The CDR3 DNA follows: TGTGCCAGCAGCCTTGACAGTTCGAACACCGGGGAGCTGTTTTTT.

The chain carries TRBV27 and TRBJ1-1; TRBD1 is a possible D gene (6 bases). In germline, CDR1 is MNHEY, CDR2 SMNVEV (reference sequence). This CDR3 is built from 13 residues. V was clipped by 6 bases and J by 6 bases, with 14 bases between them. The CDR3 bases are TGTGCCAGCAGGCGACTCGGGGGGCCTGAAGCTTTCTTT. Its translation: CASRRLGGPEAFF.

V and J are TRBV19 and TRBJ2-3; 13 bases fit TRBD2. Per the germline V gene, CDR1 is LNHDA and CDR2 is SQIVND (reference sequence). J lost 4 bases, V lost 2 bases, and 9 bases had no gene match. CDR3 length equals 18 residues. CDR3 amino acids: CASSIRGTSGIAPDTQYF. DNA of the CDR3: TGTGCCAGTAGTATAAGGGGGACTAGCGGGATAGCACCAGATACGCAGTATTTT.

The chain links TRBV19 to TRBJ1-1; TRBD1 might be the D (5 bases). V was pared by 7 bases and J by 1 base, with 13 bases between. CDR3 length: 14 residues. Germline-derived CDR1 and CDR2 are LNHDA and SQIVND (reference sequence). CDR3 DNA: TGTGCCAGTACCTACAATCAGGGGAACACTGAAGCTTTCTTT. Translation gives CASTYNQGNTEAFF.

This clone was seen only once. The V and J genes are TRBV19 and TRBJ2-6; 9 nucleotides align to TRBD1. From germline, CDR1 is LNHDA and CDR2 SQIVND (reference sequence). Germline trimming cut 4 bases from V and 3 bases from J; bases unmatched to any gene: 7. This CDR3 contains 17 residues. CDR3 sequence (DNA): TGTGCCAGTAGTAGAACAGGGGGCGCGATTGGGGCCAACGTCCTGACTTTC. Its protein product is CASSRTGGAIGANVLTF.

This rearrangement joins TRBV11-3 to TRBJ2-2; no reliable D call. This CDR3 spans 14 amino acids. The germline V gene has CDR1 SGHNT and CDR2 YENEEA. Trimming removed 0 bases at V and 0 bases at J, with 2 bases between. This chain's CDR3 is CASSLDPNTGELFF. The CDR3 DNA reads as TGTGCCAGCAGCTTAGATCCGAACACCGGGGAGCTGTTTTTT.

V and J are TRBV28 and TRBJ2-6; 9 positions agree with TRBD1. The CDR3 has 20 residues. Germline CDR1 is MDHEN and CDR2 is SYDVKM. V lost 5 bases to trimming and J lost 0 bases; unmatched junction nucleotides: 14. The CDR3 region is CASSLLGQGSSFSGANVLTF. The CDR3 nucleotides read TGTGCCAGCAGTCTCCTTGGACAGGGGAGTTCTTTCTCTGGGGCCAACGTCCTGACTTTC.

The gene calls are TRBV27 and TRBJ1-2; D perhaps matches TRBD1 (5 bases). This CDR3 is built from 14 residues. From germline, CDR1 is MNHEY and CDR2 SMNVEV (reference sequence). V was clipped by 6 bases and J by 5 bases, with 16 bases between them. CDR3 loop: CASRTPREGYGYTF. The CDR3 bases are TGTGCCAGCAGGACCCCCCGGGAGGGGTATGGCTACACCTTC.

The J gene is TRBJ2-3, the V gene TRBV19; TRBD2 agrees at 7 bases. Germline values: CDR1 LNHDA, CDR2 SQIVND (reference sequence). The ends lost 5 bases at V and 0 bases at J; junction bases unmatched: 5. This CDR3 region has 15 residues. The CDR3 DNA is TGTGCCAGTAGTGCGCAGCGGGATAGCACAGATACGCAGTATTTT. It codes for CASSAQRDSTDTQYF. The full variable domain, with the rest looked up from reference TRBV19 and TRBJ2-3, is DGGITQSPKYLFRKEGQNVTLSCEQNLNHDAMYWYRQDPGQGLRLIYYSQIVNDFQKGDIAEGYSVSREKKESFPLTVTSAQKNPTAFYLCASSAQRDSTDTQYFGPGTRLTVL.

V is TRBV12-5 and J is TRBJ2-7, with a weak D call TRBD2 (6 bases). The germline V gene has CDR1 LGHNT and CDR2 FRNRAP. V was clipped by 2 bases and J by 5 bases, with 13 bases between them. The length of the CDR3 is 14 residues. The CDR3 loop reads CASGLFPGDHEQYF. Written as DNA, the CDR3 is TGTGCTAGTGGTTTGTTTCCGGGAGACCACGAGCAGTACTTC.

The rearrangement links TRBV29-1 to TRBJ1-4; D remains ambiguous. The V end lost 4 bases, the J end lost 5 bases, and 17 bases lay between the germline ends. This CDR3 has 15 residues. Germline assignment: CDR1 SQVTM and CDR2 ANQGSEA. The CDR3 DNA reads as TGCAGCGTTGTCTCCTGGGTTGGGTCAAATGAAAAACTGTTTTTT. Translating it yields CSVVSWVGSNEKLFF.

This rearrangement joins TRBV19 to TRBJ1-3; no firm D call. Trimming shortened V by 3 bases and J by 1 base, and 13 bases separated the two germline ends. The CDR3 contains 16 residues. Germline V gives CDR1 LNHDA, CDR2 SQIVND (reference sequence). The chain's CDR3 is CASSIPGKGSGNTIYF. Here the CDR3 DNA reads TGTGCCAGTAGTATCCCGGGCAAGGGTTCTGGAAACACCATATATTTT.